This entry is about one TCR beta chain. Its antigen is undetermined. This record comes from a study of graft-versus-host responses after intestinal transplantation. Study-wide points: Early post-transplant HvG declines were associated with peak circulating GvH clone levels.

This table comes from immunoSEQ multiplex PCR, and its TCRdb copy is limited to in-frame clones, with some not included. The data contain over 65,000 clones, about 92% of them singletons. CDR1 and CDR2 (germline): MNHNS, SASEGT. This CDR3 spans 13 amino acids. V lost 6 bases, J lost 7 bases, and 15 bases lay in between. The receptor comes from a human patient who received an intestinal transplant, so some T cells may come from the graft donor. The input for sequencing was PBMCs, taken 98 days after intestinal transplantation. This chain connects TRBV6-1 to TRBJ1-2; D is unclear. CDR3 sequence reads: CASRPLNGFGYTF. CDR3 coding DNA: TGTGCCAGCAGACCCCTGAATGGGTTTGGCTACACCTTC.